Listed here are 19 T cell receptor beta chains from one sample, sequenced in a study of T cell responses to AZD1222 COVID-19 vaccine. Profiling relied on immunoSEQ multiplex PCR, and the TCRdb table lists in-frame clones only, not all of them. Among 150,000 or so clones listed, about 90% were seen once. Material: peripheral blood, obtained on day 0 of AZD1222 vaccination. All receptors derive from an adult in good health.

This clone is a singleton in its sample. The rearrangement joins TRBV7-2 to TRBJ2-7, with D tentatively TRBD1 (6 bases). The CDR3 contains 14 residues. From germline, CDR1 is SGHTA and CDR2 FQGNSA. Trimming took off 1 base at V and 2 bases at J, with 9 bases between the two ends. The CDR3, as DNA: TGTGCCAGCAGCTTAGTTCAGGGGACCTACGAGCAGTACTTC. Translating gives CASSLVQGTYEQYF.

V usage is TRBV29-1 and J usage is TRBJ1-1, with a weak D call TRBD1 (5 bases). CDR1 and CDR2 (germline): SQVTM, ANQGSEA. Deletions cut 1 base from V and 7 bases from J, with 16 bases between. CDR3 size: 14 residues. CDR3 amino acids: CSVEGHRDASEAFF. CDR3 nucleotide sequence: TGCAGCGTTGAAGGCCACCGGGACGCGAGTGAAGCTTTCTTT.

V gene TRBV15 combines with J gene TRBJ1-2; D perhaps matches TRBD1 (5 bases). The germline V and J ends were trimmed by 6 bases and 2 bases, with 10 bases remaining between them. Germline-derived CDR1 and CDR2 are LNHNV and YYDKDF (reference sequence). This CDR3 is 13 amino acids long. The CDR3 sequence is CATRAGTNYGYTF. The CDR3 region has the DNA TGTGCCACCAGAGCCGGGACGAACTATGGCTACACCTTC.

The sample holds one count of this clone. The chain employs TRBV30 and TRBJ1-1; D ambiguous. Trimming removed 0 bases at V and 1 base at J, with 18 bases between. The CDR3 runs to 17 residues. Germline assignment: CDR1 GTSNPN and CDR2 SVGIG (reference sequence). The CDR3 loop reads CAWSVLNLGRGNTEAFF. CDR3 nucleotides: TGTGCCTGGAGTGTACTCAATCTCGGACGAGGGAACACTGAAGCTTTCTTT.

This clone has just one count. The chain links TRBV4-1 to TRBJ1-1; possible D gene TRBD1, 5 bases. Germline V gene sequence: CDR1 MGHRA, CDR2 YSYEKL. V lost 1 base, J lost 0 bases, and 12 bases lay in between. The CDR3 runs 16 residues. This CDR3 is CASSQGRGTMNTEAFF. The DNA of the CDR3 is TGCGCCAGCAGCCAAGGGAGGGGAACTATGAACACTGAAGCTTTCTTT.

J is TRBJ1-1 and V is TRBV9; no definite D call. Trimming left V 0 bases short and J 0 bases short, with 9 bases between. The CDR3 contains 15 residues. Germline CDR1 is SGDLS and CDR2 is YYNGEE. CDR3 coding DNA: TGTGCCAGCAGCGTAGAGCCGGGAATGAACACTGAAGCTTTCTTT. It encodes CASSVEPGMNTEAFF.

The gene calls are TRBV6-5 and TRBJ1-1, with a weak D call TRBD1 (5 bases). The germline V gene has CDR1 MNHEY and CDR2 SVGAGI. The CDR3 contains 15 residues. Trimming took 5 bases from V and 2 from J, leaving 15 bases between them. The CDR3: CASSPSGTSNTEAFF. DNA of the CDR3: TGTGCCAGCAGTCCATCCGGGACGTCAAACACTGAAGCTTTCTTT.

This chain uses TRBV7-2 with TRBJ1-6, with unresolved D. Per germline, CDR1 SGHTA and CDR2 FQGNSA. The V end was cut by 5 bases, the J end by 4 bases, with 12 bases between. This CDR3 has 15 residues. For the CDR3, the DNA is TGTGCCAGCAGCGGTGACGGCCTTTATAATTCACCCCTCCACTTT. The encoded protein is CASSGDGLYNSPLHF.

The chain couples TRBV18 to TRBJ1-4, with 8 bases lining up with TRBD1. Germline CDR1 KGHSH, CDR2 LQKENI. The CDR3 consists of 16 residues. V trimming: 6 bases; J trimming: 8 bases; junction bases outside the gene matches: 14. The CDR3: CASSRSLQGAGEKLFF. CDR3 coding DNA: TGTGCCAGCTCCCGGAGCCTCCAGGGGGCGGGAGAAAAACTGTTTTTT.

This chain's CDR3 is CASSLGGQNSNQPQHF. Written as DNA, the CDR3 is TGTGCCAGCAGCTTGGGTGGACAGAACAGCAATCAGCCCCAGCATTTT. The chain is built from TRBV5-6 and TRBJ1-5; possibly TRBD1 for D (6 bases). V lost 0 bases to trimming and J lost 1 base, with 11 bases between them. Per germline, CDR1 SGHDT and CDR2 YYEEEE. The CDR3 covers 16 residues.

This chain links TRBV28 with TRBJ2-5; 9 bases are a match to TRBD1. Germline V gene data show CDR1 as MDHEN and CDR2 as SYDVKM. Trimming at V came to 3 bases and at J to 2 bases, leaving 7 bases not matched to a gene. The CDR3 consists of 16 residues. The CDR3, as DNA: TGTGCCAGCAGTTTCGGGGGACAGGGTAAACAAGAGACCCAGTACTTC. Translation: CASSFGGQGKQETQYF.

The chain uses TRBV5-1 and TRBJ2-3; D is perhaps TRBD2 (6 bases). The length of the CDR3 is 16 residues. Trimming left V 4 bases short and J 2 bases short, with 17 bases between. Germline V gene data show CDR1 as SGHRS and CDR2 as YFSETQ. CDR3 nucleotide sequence: TGCGCCAGCAGCCATGTCTCAGCTAGCGACACAGATACGCAGTATTTT. Translation: CASSHVSASDTDTQYF.

The V and J genes are TRBV16 and TRBJ2-6; D gene unclear. V lost 4 bases and J lost 0, with 25 bases in between. CDR3 size: 21 residues. Germline values: CDR1 KGHSY, CDR2 FQNENV. The CDR3, as DNA: TGTGCCAGCAGCCCCGTCGGCACACACAGTTTCTCGGTCTCTGGGGCCAACGTCCTGACTTTC. It yields the protein CASSPVGTHSFSVSGANVLTF. The variable domain in full, with the rest retrieved from reference TRBV16 and TRBJ2-6, is GEEVAQTPKHLVRGEGQKAKLYCAPIKGHSYVFWYQQVLKNEFKFLISFQNENVFDETGMPKERFSAKCLPNSPCSLEIQATKLEDSAVYFCASSPVGTHSFSVSGANVLTFGAGSRLTVL.

This chain joins TRBV24-1 and TRBJ1-2; no clear D gene. The germline CDR1 and CDR2 sequences are KGHDR and SFDVKD. This CDR3 contains 14 residues. V lost 2 bases, J lost 8 bases, and 14 bases lay in between. CDR3 loop: CATSDSWGFIGYTF. CDR3 bases: TGTGCCACCAGTGATTCTTGGGGTTTCATCGGCTACACCTTC.

This sequence joins TRBV30 and TRBJ2-5; D tentatively reads TRBD1 or TRBD2 (6 bases each). The germline V gene encodes CDR1 GTSNPN and CDR2 SVGIG (reference sequence). This CDR3 has 14 residues. V was cut by 0 bases and J by 4 bases, with 12 bases left in between. This chain's CDR3 is CAWSVAGGGETQYF. CDR3 nucleotides: TGTGCCTGGAGTGTAGCCGGGGGCGGAGAGACCCAGTACTTC.

V and J are TRBV19 and TRBJ1-5; 9 bases line up with TRBD1. Germline V gene lookup returns CDR1 LNHDA and CDR2 SQIVND (reference sequence). The V gene end was trimmed by 5 bases and the J gene end by 5 bases; junction bases not matched to a gene: 1. The CDR3 consists of 13 residues. CDR3 sequence (DNA): TGTGCCAGTAGTTGGACAGGGGATCAGCCCCAGCATTTT. It yields the protein CASSWTGDQPQHF.

The chain is built from TRBV6-4 and TRBJ2-1, with 8 bases fitting TRBD1. This CDR3 contains 15 residues. CDR1 and CDR2 from the germline V gene are MRHNA and SNTAGT. With V trimmed by 3 bases and J by 6 bases, 7 bases remained unmatched. CDR3 in amino acids: CASSEGQGVANEQFF. CDR3 DNA: TGTGCCAGCAGTGAAGGACAGGGAGTTGCCAATGAGCAGTTCTTC.

The chain couples TRBV27 to TRBJ2-7; 8 nucleotides match TRBD2. The CDR3 runs to 15 residues. Germline CDR1 and CDR2: MNHEY and SMNVEV (reference sequence). Trimming cost V 6 bases and J 4 bases; bases outside gene matches: 11. In DNA form, the CDR3 reads TGTGCCAGCAGCTCAGCGGGGGTGTTTAATTACGAGCAGTACTTC. Its protein product is CASSSAGVFNYEQYF.

J is TRBJ1-1 and V is TRBV20-1; TRBD1 matches at 7 bases. The CDR3 is made up of 15 amino acids. Germline V gene data show CDR1 as DFQATT and CDR2 as SNEGSKA (reference sequence). The V and J ends lost 3 bases and 1 base, in that order; junction bases with no gene match: 8. The CDR3 nucleotides are TGCAGTGCTAGTTTGGCAGGGGGACGGAACACTGAAGCTTTCTTT. It translates to CSASLAGGRNTEAFF.